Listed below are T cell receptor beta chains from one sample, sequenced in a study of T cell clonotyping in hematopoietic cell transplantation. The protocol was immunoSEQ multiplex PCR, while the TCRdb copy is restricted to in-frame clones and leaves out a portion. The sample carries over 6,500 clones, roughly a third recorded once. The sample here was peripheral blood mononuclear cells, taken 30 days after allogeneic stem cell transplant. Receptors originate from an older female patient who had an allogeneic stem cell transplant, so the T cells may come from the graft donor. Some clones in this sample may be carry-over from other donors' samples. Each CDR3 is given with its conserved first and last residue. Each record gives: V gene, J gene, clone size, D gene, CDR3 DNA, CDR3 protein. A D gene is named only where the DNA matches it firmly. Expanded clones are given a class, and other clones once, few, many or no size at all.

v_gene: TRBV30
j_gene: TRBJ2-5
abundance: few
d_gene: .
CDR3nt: TGTGCCTGGAGTGTACTCGGAGAGACCCAGTACTTC
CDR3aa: CAWSVLGETQYF

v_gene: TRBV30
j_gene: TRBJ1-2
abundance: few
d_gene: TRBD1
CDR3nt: TGTGCCTGGAGTGGAAACAGGGGCTTTGGTGGCTACACCTTC
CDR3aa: CAWSGNRGFGGYTF

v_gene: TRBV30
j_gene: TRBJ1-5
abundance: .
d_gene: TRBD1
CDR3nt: TGTGCCTCTAGGACAGGGAACAGTCAGCCCCAGCATTTT
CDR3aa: CASRTGNSQPQHF

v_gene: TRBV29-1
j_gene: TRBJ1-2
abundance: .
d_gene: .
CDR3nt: TGCAGCGTTGTGGTAGGGGCTAATGGCTACACCTTC
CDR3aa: CSVVVGANGYTF

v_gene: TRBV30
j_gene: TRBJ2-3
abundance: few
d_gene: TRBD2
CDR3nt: TGTGCCTGGAGTGATACGGGACTAGCGGGAGCAGATACGCAGTATTTT
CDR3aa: CAWSDTGLAGADTQYF

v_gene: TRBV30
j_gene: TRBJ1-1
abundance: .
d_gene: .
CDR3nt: TGTGCCTGGAGTGTACGGGGTGGGACTGAAGCTTTCTTT
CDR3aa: CAWSVRGGTEAFF

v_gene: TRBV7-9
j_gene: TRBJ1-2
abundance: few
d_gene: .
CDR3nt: TGTGCCAGCAGCTTAGAAGTCTATGGCTACACCTTC
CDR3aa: CASSLEVYGYTF

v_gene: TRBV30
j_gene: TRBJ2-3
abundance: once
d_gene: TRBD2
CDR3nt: TGTGCCTGGAGTCCGGGACTAGCGGGAAGCACAGATACGCAGTATTTT
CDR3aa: CAWSPGLAGSTDTQYF

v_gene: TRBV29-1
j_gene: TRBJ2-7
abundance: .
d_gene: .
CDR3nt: TGCAGCGTTGCCCCCGCAGACTCCTACGAGCAGTACTTC
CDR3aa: CSVAPADSYEQYF

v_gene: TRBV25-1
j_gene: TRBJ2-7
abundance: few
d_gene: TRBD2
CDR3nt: TGTGCCAGCAGCACGCGGACTAGCGGGTTTGACGAGCAGTACTTC
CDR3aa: CASSTRTSGFDEQYF

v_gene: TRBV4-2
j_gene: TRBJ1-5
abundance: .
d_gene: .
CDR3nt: TGTGCCAGCAGCCTGGGACCGAATCAGCCCCAGCATTTT
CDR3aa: CASSLGPNQPQHF

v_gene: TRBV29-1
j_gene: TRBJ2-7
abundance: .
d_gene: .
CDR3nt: TGCAGCGTTGAAGATGGGACACTTGGGACCTACGAGCAGTACTTC
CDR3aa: CSVEDGTLGTYEQYF

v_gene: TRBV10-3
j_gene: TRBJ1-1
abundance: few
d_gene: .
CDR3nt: TGTGCCATCAGTGGTCGGGGCACTGAAGCTTTCTTT
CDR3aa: CAISGRGTEAFF

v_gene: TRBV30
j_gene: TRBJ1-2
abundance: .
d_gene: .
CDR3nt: TGTGCTCGAGAGATCAGGATAAACTATGGCTACACCTTC
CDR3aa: CAREIRINYGYTF

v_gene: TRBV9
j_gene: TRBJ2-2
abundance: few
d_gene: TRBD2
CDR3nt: TGTGCCAGCAGCGTTACAAGGGCTAGCGGGAACACCGGGGAGCTGTTTTTT
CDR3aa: CASSVTRASGNTGELFF

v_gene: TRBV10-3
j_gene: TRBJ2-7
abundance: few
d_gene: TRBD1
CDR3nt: TGTGCCATCAGTGGACAGGGGAACTCCTACGAGCAGTACTTC
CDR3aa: CAISGQGNSYEQYF

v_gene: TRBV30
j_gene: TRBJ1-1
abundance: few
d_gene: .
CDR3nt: TGTGCCTGGAGGCACGGACAGCAGAACACTGAAGCTTTCTTT
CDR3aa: CAWRHGQQNTEAFF

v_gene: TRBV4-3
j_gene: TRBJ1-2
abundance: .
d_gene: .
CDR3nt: TGCGCCAGCAGCCAAGAGAGAGGGGCTCATGGCTACACCTTC
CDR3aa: CASSQERGAHGYTF

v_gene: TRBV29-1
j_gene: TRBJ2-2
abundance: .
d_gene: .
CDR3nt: TGCAGCGTTCAACAGGGAAACACCGGGGAGCTGTTTTTT
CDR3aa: CSVQQGNTGELFF

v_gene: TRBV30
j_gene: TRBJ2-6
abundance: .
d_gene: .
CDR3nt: TGTGCCTGGGGGGAAGGGGCCAACGTCCTGACTTTC
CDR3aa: CAWGEGANVLTF

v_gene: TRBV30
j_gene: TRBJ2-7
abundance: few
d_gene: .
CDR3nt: TGTGCCTGGAGTTTTAGCCCCAGTTACGAGCAGTACTTC
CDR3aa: CAWSFSPSYEQYF

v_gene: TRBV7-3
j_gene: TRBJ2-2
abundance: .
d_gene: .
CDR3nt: TGTGCCAGCAGCTTAACGCCCGAAAACGGGGAGCTGTTTTTT
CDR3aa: CASSLTPENGELFF

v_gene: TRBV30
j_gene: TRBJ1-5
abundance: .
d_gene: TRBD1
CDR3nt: TGTGCCTGGAGTGTACTGGGGGCAGGGGGCTATCAGCCCCAGCATTTT
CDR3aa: CAWSVLGAGGYQPQHF